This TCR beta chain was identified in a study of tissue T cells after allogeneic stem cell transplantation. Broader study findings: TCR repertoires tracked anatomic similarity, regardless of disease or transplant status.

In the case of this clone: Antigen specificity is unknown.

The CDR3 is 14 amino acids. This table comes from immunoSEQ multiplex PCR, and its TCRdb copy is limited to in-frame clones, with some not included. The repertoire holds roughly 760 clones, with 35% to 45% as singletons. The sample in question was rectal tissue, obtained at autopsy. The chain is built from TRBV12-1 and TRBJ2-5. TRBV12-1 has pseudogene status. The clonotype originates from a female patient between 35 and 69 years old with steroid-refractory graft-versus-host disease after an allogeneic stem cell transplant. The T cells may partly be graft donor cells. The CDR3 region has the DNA TGTGCCAGCAGCTTTAGTTGCTCCTCGGAGACCCAGTACTTC. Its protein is CASSFSCSSETQYF.